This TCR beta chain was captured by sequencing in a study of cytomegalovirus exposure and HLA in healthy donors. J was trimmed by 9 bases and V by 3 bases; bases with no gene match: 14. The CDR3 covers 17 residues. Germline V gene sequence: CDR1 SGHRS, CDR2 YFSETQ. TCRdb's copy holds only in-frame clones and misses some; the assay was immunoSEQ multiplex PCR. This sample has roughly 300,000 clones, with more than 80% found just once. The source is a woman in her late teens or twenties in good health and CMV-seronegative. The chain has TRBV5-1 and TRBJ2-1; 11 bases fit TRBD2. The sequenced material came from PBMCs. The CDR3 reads CASSSLSTSGSLGEQFF. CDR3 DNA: TGCGCCAGCAGCTCCCTCTCCACTAGCGGGAGTCTGGGTGAGCAGTTCTTC.